The 8 T cell receptor beta chains in this list originate from one sample, sequenced in a study of T cell responses to AZD1222 COVID-19 vaccine. Using immunoSEQ multiplex PCR, the repertoire was profiled, and TCRdb retains in-frame clones only, with some absent. The sample gives about 100,000 clones, more than 70% of which show up once; 4% to 5% is in the top ten. The material sequenced was peripheral blood, taken on day 0 of MenACWY control vaccination. The receptors derive from an adult in good health.

The chain combines TRBV5-1 with TRBJ2-7, with D perhaps matching TRBD1 or TRBD2 (5 bases each). The germline CDR1 and CDR2 sequences are SGHRS and YFSETQ. The V end lost 4 bases, the J end lost 2 bases, and 7 bases lay between the germline ends. There are 12 residues in the CDR3. The CDR3: CASSRGAYEQYF. CDR3 DNA: TGCGCCAGCAGCCGGGGCGCCTACGAGCAGTACTTC.

This sequence joins TRBV5-1 and TRBJ1-1; D gene unclear. V lost 2 bases and J 7 bases, leaving 12 bases between the germline ends. The CDR3 has 13 amino acids. The germline V gene encodes CDR1 SGHRS and CDR2 YFSETQ. CDR3 sequence reads: CASSLFASDEAFF. CDR3 nucleotide sequence: TGCGCCAGCAGCTTATTCGCATCGGATGAAGCTTTCTTT.

The chain joins TRBV14 to TRBJ1-3; D is perhaps TRBD1 (5 bases). This CDR3 spans 15 amino acids. Trimming left V 3 bases short and J 4 bases short, with 13 bases between. The germline V gene has CDR1 SGHDN and CDR2 FVKESK. The CDR3 region is CASSQPGFGGNTIYF. Here the CDR3 DNA reads TGTGCCAGCAGCCAGCCAGGGTTTGGCGGAAACACCATATATTTT. The whole variable domain, filled in from reference TRBV14 and TRBJ1-3, reads EAGVTQFPSHSVIEKGQTVTLRCDPISGHDNLYWYRRVMGKEIKFLLHFVKESKQDESGMPNNRFLAERTGGTYSTLKVQPAELEDSGVYFCASSQPGFGGNTIYFGEGSWLTVV.

This chain connects TRBV19 to TRBJ1-2; 7 bases agree with TRBD1. V trimming: 6 bases; J trimming: 6 bases; junction bases outside the gene matches: 16. The CDR3 spans 16 residues. The V gene's germline CDR1 is LNHDA and CDR2 SQIVND (reference sequence). The DNA of the CDR3 is TGTGCCAGTAGCACGGAGCCTACAGGGGAGAATAATGGCTACACCTTC. It encodes CASSTEPTGENNGYTF.

The V and J genes are TRBV18 and TRBJ1-3; no reliable D call. The V end was cut by 2 bases, the J end by 6 bases, with 11 bases between. This CDR3 is built from 14 residues. In germline, CDR1 is KGHSH, CDR2 LQKENI. This CDR3 is CASSPSLFENTIYF. The DNA of the CDR3 is TGTGCCAGCTCACCATCCCTATTTGAAAACACCATATATTTT.

The chain has TRBV19 and TRBJ2-1; no firm D call. The CDR3 extends over 11 amino acids. Germline assignment: CDR1 LNHDA and CDR2 SQIVND (reference sequence). The germline V and J ends were trimmed by 4 bases and 3 bases, with 1 base remaining between them. Here the CDR3 reads CASSSYNEQFF. The CDR3 bases are TGTGCCAGTAGTAGCTACAATGAGCAGTTCTTC.

V and J are TRBV10-3 and TRBJ2-7; 9 nucleotides align to TRBD1. The length of the CDR3 is 18 residues. The V gene end was trimmed by 2 bases and the J gene end by 4 bases; junction bases not matched to a gene: 15. Germline CDR1 is ENHRY and CDR2 is SYGVKD. CDR3 nucleotides: TGTGCCATCAGTGAGGGTCCGTCATCCGGGACAGGGCGGTACGAGCAGTACTTC. Its translation: CAISEGPSSGTGRYEQYF.

The chain employs TRBV6-5 and TRBJ2-1; perhaps TRBD1 as D (5 bases). Trimming removed 4 bases at V and 6 bases at J, with 16 bases between. The CDR3 is made up of 15 amino acids. Per germline, CDR1 MNHEY and CDR2 SVGAGI. CDR3 sequence reads: CASSSEPGRANEQFF. In nucleotides, the CDR3 is TGTGCCAGCAGTTCAGAGCCCGGCAGGGCCAATGAGCAGTTCTTC.